The clone carrying this T cell receptor (beta chain) has just a few counts. The antigen is not known. The PCR made use of 60 Vbeta and 13 Jbeta primers. This table comes from immunoSEQ multiplex PCR, and its TCRdb copy is limited to in-frame clones, with some not included. The sample contains over 100,000 clones, approximately 72% of which appear only once. This sample stems from a study of cytomegalovirus exposure and HLA in healthy donors. Study findings and constraints: A missense variant in DCLRE1C was later tied to TCR beta V- and J-gene trimming. The study put 150 to 200 TCR beta chains on its list as cytomegalovirus-associated.

Germline V lookup: CDR1 SGHNT, CDR2 YYREEE (reference sequence). V trimming: 4 bases; J trimming: 5 bases; junction bases outside the gene matches: 4. This CDR3 comprises 13 residues. Sample: PBMCs. The chain recombines TRBV5-4 with TRBJ2-7; 9 bases line up with TRBD1. This TCR derives from a man aged 18 to 30 in good health and CMV-seronegative. The CDR3 here is CASSKGTGHEQYF. CDR3 nucleotide sequence: TGTGCCAGCAGCAAGGGGACAGGGCACGAGCAGTACTTC.